The rows below give T cell receptor beta chains drawn from one sample of a study of cytomegalovirus exposure and HLA in healthy donors. Measured with immunoSEQ multiplex PCR; TCRdb has only the in-frame clones, and not every one. The sample lists tens of thousands of clones, 94% occurring once. The sample taken for sequencing was PBMCs. The receptors stem from a man younger than 30 in good health and CMV-seropositive. The CDR3 runs from the conserved cysteine through the conserved F or W. A D gene is named only where the DNA matches it firmly. Some rows have no size entry. The others give once, few or many, or a class for an expanded clone.

>.|TRBJ2-3|TRBV5-1|TRBD2
CASSLALAGDTDTQYF
TGCGCCAGCAGCTTGGCCCTAGCGGGGGACACAGATACGCAGTATTTT
>.|TRBJ2-1|TRBV7-8|.
CASSLTTVYNEQFF
TGTGCCAGCAGCTTAACTACCGTCTACAATGAGCAGTTCTTC
>.|TRBJ1-2|TRBV21-1|.
CASSKESAGGPNYGYTF
TGTGCCAGCAGCAAAGAATCGGCAGGGGGTCCGAACTATGGCTACACCTTC
>.|TRBJ2-4|TRBV27|TRBD2
CASTGLAGVGAKNIQYF
TGTGCCAGTACGGGACTAGCGGGAGTAGGAGCCAAAAACATTCAGTACTTC
>.|TRBJ2-3|TRBV30|.
CAWRDYRGGDTQYF
TGTGCCTGGAGAGACTACCGGGGTGGAGATACGCAGTATTTT
>few|TRBJ2-5|TRBV28|.
CASSSGQFQETQYF
TGTGCCAGCAGTTCAGGACAATTCCAAGAGACCCAGTACTTC
>.|TRBJ2-5|TRBV5-1|.
CASSLQGSQETQYF
TGCGCCAGCAGCTTACAGGGTTCCCAAGAGACCCAGTACTTC
>.|TRBJ1-2|TRBV5-5|TRBD1
CASSGDRGGYGYTF
TGTGCCAGCAGCGGAGACAGGGGGGGGTATGGCTACACCTTC
>few|TRBJ2-7|TRBV30|.
CAWSVNEGDEQYF
TGTGCCTGGAGTGTAAATGAGGGTGACGAGCAGTACTTC
>.|TRBJ2-3|TRBV4-1|TRBD2
CASSQGSGGRGGTDTQYF
TGCGCCAGCAGCCAAGGGTCGGGCGGGAGAGGCGGCACAGATACGCAGTATTTT
>once|TRBJ2-3|TRBV11-2|.
CASRLTRSGTDTQYF
TGTGCCAGCAGACTCACTAGAAGCGGCACAGATACGCAGTATTTT
>.|TRBJ2-2|TRBV5-1|.
CASSIYGQNTGELFF
TGCGCCAGCAGCATATACGGACAGAACACCGGGGAGCTGTTTTTT
>once|TRBJ2-5|TRBV7-2|.
CASSLVSTISGNLKTQYF
TGTGCCAGCAGCTTAGTTTCAACAATTTCAGGGAACCTAAAGACCCAGTACTTC
>.|TRBJ2-1|TRBV19|TRBD2
CASSIVSGSGEQFF
TGTGCCAGTAGTATTGTTAGCGGGAGTGGTGAGCAGTTCTTC
>.|TRBJ2-7|TRBV28|TRBD2
CASTPSGLAGDYEQYF
TGTGCCAGCACTCCCTCGGGACTAGCGGGAGACTACGAGCAGTACTTC
>.|TRBJ2-5|TRBV5-1|TRBD2
CASSSGTSGRAEETQYF
TGCGCCAGCAGCTCTGGGACTAGCGGGAGGGCCGAGGAGACCCAGTACTTC
>.|TRBJ1-2|TRBV28|TRBD1
CASRRGQGAVYGYTF
TGTGCCAGCAGAAGAGGACAGGGGGCTGTCTATGGCTACACCTTC
>once|TRBJ2-5|TRBV11-2|TRBD1
CASSFGQAEETQYF
TGTGCCAGCAGCTTCGGACAGGCCGAAGAGACCCAGTACTTC
>.|TRBJ2-2|TRBV7-3|TRBD2
CASSLGPTSGAGELFF
TGTGCCAGCAGCCTCGGCCCGACTAGCGGCGCCGGGGAGCTGTTTTTT
>.|TRBJ2-1|TRBV18|TRBD1
CASSPAGQGAYNEQFF
TGTGCCAGCTCACCCGCAGGACAGGGTGCCTACAATGAGCAGTTCTTC
>.|TRBJ2-5|TRBV7-9|TRBD2
CALDWEGVETQYF
TGTGCCTTGGACTGGGAGGGAGTGGAGACCCAGTACTTC
>.|TRBJ1-3|TRBV7-2|.
CASSPQVSGNTIYF
TGTGCCAGCAGCCCCCAGGTCTCTGGAAACACCATATATTTT
>.|TRBJ2-7|TRBV9|TRBD1
CASSPTWTGHEQYF
TGTGCCAGCAGCCCTACCTGGACAGGGCACGAGCAGTACTTC
>.|TRBJ2-3|TRBV10-2|.
CATYAQGGADTQYF
TGCGCCACCTACGCCCAGGGCGGAGCAGATACGCAGTATTTT
>many|TRBJ2-1|TRBV6-4|.
CASSREGHNEQFF
TGTGCCAGCAGTCGGGAAGGACACAATGAGCAGTTCTTC
>.|TRBJ2-1|TRBV5-5|TRBD2
CASSKSGSWDNEQFF
TGTGCCAGCAGTAAAAGCGGGAGTTGGGACAATGAGCAGTTCTTC
>.|TRBJ1-1|TRBV5-1|.
CASSWGQGNTEAFF
TGCGCCAGCAGCTGGGGGCAGGGGAACACTGAAGCTTTCTTT
>once|TRBJ2-5|TRBV7-8|.
CASTPEETQYF
TGTGCCAGCACCCCGGAGGAGACCCAGTACTTC
>once|TRBJ1-4|TRBV28|.
CARGNGANEKLFF
TGTGCCAGGGGGAACGGGGCTAATGAAAAACTGTTTTTT
>.|TRBJ1-4|TRBV4-1|TRBD1
CASSQGTGTGAFLSNEKLFF
TGCGCCAGCAGCCAAGGGACCGGGACAGGGGCTTTTTTATCTAATGAAAAACTGTTTTTT
>once|TRBJ2-2|TRBV28|TRBD2
CASRPSLAGRRGYTGELFF
TGTGCCAGCAGACCCAGCCTAGCGGGCAGAAGGGGGTACACCGGGGAGCTGTTTTTT
>.|TRBJ2-1|TRBV9|.
CASSPHANRQEEQFF
TGTGCCAGCAGCCCCCACGCTAACAGGCAGGAGGAGCAGTTCTTC
>.|TRBJ2-2|TRBV7-2|.
CASSLVLHTGELFF
TGTGCCAGCAGCTTAGTTCTTCACACCGGGGAGCTGTTTTTT
>.|TRBJ1-3|TRBV30|.
CAWMSLLESTIYF
TGTGCCTGGATGAGTCTATTAGAATCGACCATATATTTT
>.|TRBJ2-5|TRBV28|TRBD2
CASSHPGLAGGPGTQYF
TGTGCCAGCAGTCATCCGGGACTAGCGGGAGGCCCCGGGACCCAGTACTTC
>.|TRBJ2-3|TRBV6-1|TRBD2
CASSGAGSSWNTQYF
TGTGCCAGCAGCGGAGCGGGGTCCAGCTGGAATACGCAGTATTTT
>.|TRBJ1-5|TRBV28|.
CASSPQGSQPQHF
TGTGCCAGCAGCCCACAGGGATCTCAGCCCCAGCATTTT
>.|TRBJ2-1|TRBV30|.
CAWTSSYNEQFF
TGTGCTTGGACGAGCTCCTACAATGAGCAGTTCTTC
>.|TRBJ2-1|TRBV10-1|TRBD2
CASSPSSGSGSFEQFF
TGCGCCAGCAGTCCCTCCTCAGGGAGCGGGAGCTTCGAGCAGTTCTTC
>.|TRBJ1-4|TRBV29-1|.
CSVLGLDEKLFF
TGCAGCGTTTTGGGGCTGGATGAAAAACTGTTTTTT
>.|TRBJ2-7|TRBV4-2|.
CASSQVADISYEQYF
TGTGCCAGCAGCCAAGTTGCGGACATCTCCTACGAGCAGTACTTC